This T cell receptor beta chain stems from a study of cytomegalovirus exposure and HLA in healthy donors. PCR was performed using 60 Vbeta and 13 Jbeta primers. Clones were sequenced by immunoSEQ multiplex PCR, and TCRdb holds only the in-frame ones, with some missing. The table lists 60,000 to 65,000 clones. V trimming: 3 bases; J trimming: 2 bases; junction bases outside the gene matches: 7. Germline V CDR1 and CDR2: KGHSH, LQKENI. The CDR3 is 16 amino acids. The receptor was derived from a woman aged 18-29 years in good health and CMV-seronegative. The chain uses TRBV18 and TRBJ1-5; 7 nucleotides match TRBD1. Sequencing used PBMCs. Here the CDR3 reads CASSPTGPPGNQPQHF. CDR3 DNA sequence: TGTGCCAGCTCACCGACAGGGCCCCCCGGCAATCAGCCCCAGCATTTT.